This T cell receptor (beta chain) was identified in a study of shared clonotypes between healthy human individuals. Donors comprised only Caucasian adults living in Nashville, Tennessee. Germline CDR1 DFQATT, CDR2 SNEGSKA (reference sequence). V gave up 3 bases and J gave up 5 bases, with 8 bases separating them. This CDR3 is 11 amino acids long. This table comes from immunoSEQ multiplex PCR, and its TCRdb copy is limited to in-frame clones, with some not included. The table lists millions of clones, roughly 93% of them singletons, with under 0.45% in the top ten. The sequenced material came from naive CD4+ T cells from PBMCs. As to subset: CD45RA+ positively selected. This TCR was sampled from a man between 18 and 35 years old in good health. Some clones in this sample may be carry-over from other donors' samples. This chain connects TRBV20-1 to TRBJ2-7; no clear D. CDR3 loop: CSASPLNEQYF. The CDR3, as DNA: TGCAGTGCTAGCCCCTTGAACGAGCAGTACTTC.